This T cell receptor (beta chain) came from a study of STAT3 mutations in large granular lymphocyte leukemia. Study conclusions and caveats: At least one immunodominant TCR beta clonotype appeared in every T-cell large granular lymphocyte leukemia patient.

The table came from immunoSEQ multiplex PCR; TCRdb's copy has only in-frame clones and leaves some out. Of about 34,000 clones listed, 86% were seen once; the top ten hold about an eighth. A note on this clone: Its antigen is undetermined.

Per germline, CDR1 SEHNR and CDR2 FQNEAQ (reference sequence). This CDR3 contains 14 residues. J lost 1 base, V lost 8 bases, and 5 bases had no gene match. The receptor's source is a man aged 60-69 years with T-cell large granular lymphocyte leukemia. Some clones in this sample may be carry-over from other donors' samples. Sample: peripheral blood mononuclear cells. The rearrangement uses TRBV7-9 and TRBJ2-5, with 9 bases lining up with TRBD2. CDR3 loop: CASGKTSGQETQYF. The CDR3 DNA follows: TGTGCCAGCGGAAAGACTAGCGGCCAAGAGACCCAGTACTTC.